This T cell receptor beta chain was sequenced for a study of human T cells and chemical hapten exposure. As for the study in general: Among samples, TCR yields varied mainly because of small differences in pooled library volume. Study-level findings and limits: Every donor had alopecia, and their immune response may therefore differ from healthy people's.

Time point: pre-sensitization, week 0. Regarding treatment: therapeutic diphenylcyclopropenone sensitization with weekly scalp DPC. Blood was drawn before each patch test was applied. Details on this clonotype: The antigen remains undetermined.

TCRdb re-analysed the RACE reads in MiXCR, keeping a single row per CDR3 protein. The sample has about 70,000 distinct CDR3 sequences, 11% seen once. V lost 6 bases to trimming and J lost 3 bases, with 17 bases between them. CDR1 is MNHNY, CDR2 SVGAGI, per germline (reference sequence). CDR3 length equals 15 residues. The sequencing used whole blood, collected in connection with sensitization to the hapten diphenylcyclopropenone (DPC). V and J are TRBV6-6 and TRBJ1-2, with D unclear. This TCR was recovered from a woman aged 50 to 60 with alopecia areata. Some clones in this sample may be carry-over from other donors' samples. The CDR3 DNA is TGTGCCAGCAGAGAGCCCACGGGGTGGGACTATGGCTACACCTTC. This sequence encodes CASREPTGWDYGYTF.